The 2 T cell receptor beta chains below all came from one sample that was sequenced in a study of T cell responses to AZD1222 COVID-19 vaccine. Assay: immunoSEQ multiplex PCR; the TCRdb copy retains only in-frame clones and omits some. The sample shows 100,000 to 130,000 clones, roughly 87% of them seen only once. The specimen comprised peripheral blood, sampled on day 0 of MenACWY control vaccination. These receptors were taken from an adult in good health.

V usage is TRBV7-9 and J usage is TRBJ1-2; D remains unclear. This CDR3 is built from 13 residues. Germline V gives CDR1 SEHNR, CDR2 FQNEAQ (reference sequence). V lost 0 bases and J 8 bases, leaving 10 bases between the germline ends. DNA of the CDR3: TGTGCCAGCAGCTTAGCGCCGGGGTCCGGCTACACCTTC. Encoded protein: CASSLAPGSGYTF.

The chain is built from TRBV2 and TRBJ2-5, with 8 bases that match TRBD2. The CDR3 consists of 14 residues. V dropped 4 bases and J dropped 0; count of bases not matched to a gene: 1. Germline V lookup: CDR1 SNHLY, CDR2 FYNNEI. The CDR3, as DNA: TGTGCCAGCAGTGCTAGCGGGTACCAAGAGACCCAGTACTTC. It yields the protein CASSASGYQETQYF.